The TCR beta chain described here comes from a study of blood T cells in healthy people across ages. Broader study findings: The recorded TCR beta diversity per million T cells decreased in a roughly linear manner with age. A greater number of naive CD4+ cells and higher diversity distinguished long-lived donors from aged donors.

The length of the CDR3 is 11 residues. The V end was cut by 5 bases, the J end by 6 bases, with 8 bases between. In germline, CDR1 is DFQATT, CDR2 SNEGSKA (reference sequence). Extracted total RNA amounted to at least 6 micrograms for each sample. It was with a sample-barcoded 5' primer and a J-beta primer mix that a second PCR of about 7 to 12 cycles was run. TCRdb re-derived calls from the 5' RACE reads in MiXCR, one entry per CDR3 protein. The sample records hundreds of thousands of distinct CDR3 sequences, under 25% being singletons. There are a few counts of this clonotype. Antigen unknown. Specimen: blood. The sequence came from an older man in good health. This chain joins TRBV20-1 and TRBJ2-1, with a possible D match to TRBD2 (6 bases). The CDR3 loop is CSAASVNEQFF. CDR3 bases: TGCAGTGCTGCTAGCGTCAATGAGCAGTTCTTC.